This is a list of T cell receptor beta chains from one sample in a study of T cells after yellow fever vaccination. TCRdb re-called the 5' RACE reads with MiXCR, one entry per CDR3 protein. The sample contains hundreds of thousands of distinct CDR3 sequences, 7.5% to 9% of which appear only once. The material sequenced was PBMCs, taken on the day of the first yellow fever vaccination. Every receptor here comes from a man aged 18-30 years who received the YFV17D yellow fever vaccine. Both conserved end residues are part of each CDR3. Fields, in order: D gene, J gene, V gene, clone size, CDR3 DNA, CDR3 protein. D genes are given only for firm matches. A row's size may be missing; if present it is once, few, many or a size class.

>NA|TRBJ2-3|TRBV5-1|few
TGCGCCAGCAGGGAGAACAGGAACACAGATACGCAGTATTTT
CASRENRNTDTQYF
>NA|TRBJ2-7|TRBV7-9|few
TGTGCCAGCAGCTTATCGTTCGGCGGCTCCTACGAGCAGTACTTC
CASSLSFGGSYEQYF
>NA|TRBJ1-6|TRBV6-2/TRBV6-3|NA
TGTGCCAGCAGTTACCACCCGAGGACACCCCTCCACTTT
CASSYHPRTPLHF
>NA|TRBJ2-5|TRBV5-4|NA
TGTGCCAGCGGGCAGGGTCGGGGAGGTGAAGAGACCCAGTACTTC
CASGQGRGGEETQYF
>NA|TRBJ2-2|TRBV9|few
TGTGCCAGCAGCTACTGGGGAGTCGGGGAGCTGTTTTTT
CASSYWGVGELFF
>NA|TRBJ1-5|TRBV27|few
TGTGCCAGCAGTTTAGGAGGGTTCGACCAGCCCCAGCATTTT
CASSLGGFDQPQHF
>NA|TRBJ1-2|TRBV30|NA
TGTGCCTGGAACAGGTTCCCCCTCGGCTACACCTTC
CAWNRFPLGYTF
>NA|TRBJ1-1|TRBV20-1|NA
TGCAGTGCTTTTAAGAACACTGAAGCTTTCTTT
CSAFKNTEAFF
>TRBD2|TRBJ2-3|TRBV29-1|few
TGCAGCGTTGGAACTCTTGCGGGGGGAGGAGATACGCAGTATTTT
CSVGTLAGGGDTQYF
>NA|TRBJ2-7|TRBV4-1|few
TGCGCCAGCAGCCAACACGGGACGGGCTTGGAGCAGTACTTC
CASSQHGTGLEQYF
>NA|TRBJ2-1|TRBV12-3/TRBV12-4|few
TGTGCCAGCAGGGGAAGGAGGGGGGGTTTACTTTTAGGGGGTTTTGAGCAGTTCTTC
CASRGRRGGLLLGGFEQFF
>NA|TRBJ1-1|TRBV10-3|NA
TGTGCCATCAGTGAGAGCAGGGACACTGAAGCTTTCTTT
CAISESRDTEAFF
>TRBD2|TRBJ2-1|TRBV20-1|few
TGCAGTGCGGTTACTAGCGGGGGGGACAATGAGCAGTTCTTC
CSAVTSGGDNEQFF
>TRBD2|TRBJ2-1|TRBV7-3|few
TGTGCCAGCAGCTTAAAGGCGGGGGAAGGAGACAATGAGCAGTTCTTC
CASSLKAGEGDNEQFF
>NA|TRBJ2-5|TRBV7-8|NA
TGTGCCAGCAGCCTAAGTGCAGGGGCCCCATCGTGGGAGACCCAGTACTTC
CASSLSAGAPSWETQYF
>TRBD1|TRBJ1-1|TRBV30|NA
TGTGCCTGGAGTGCCCGCCTCAGGGGGCAACAACCTTTCTTT
CAWSARLRGQQPFF
>TRBD2|TRBJ2-5|TRBV7-8|few
TGTGCCAGCAGGAGTCGACTAGCGGGGAAAGAGACCCAGTACTTC
CASRSRLAGKETQYF
>NA|TRBJ2-3|TRBV4-1|many
TGCGCCAGCAGCCAAGGCTCGGATGGCACAGATACGCAGTATTTT
CASSQGSDGTDTQYF
>TRBD1|TRBJ1-6|TRBV12-3/TRBV12-4|few
TGTGCCAGCAGAGTTCGGACAGGGCTTAGTTCACCCCTCCACTTT
CASRVRTGLSSPLHF
>NA|TRBJ2-1|TRBV5-6|few
TGTGCCAGCAGCTTGGAAAGGGGGGGCGATGGGACTGAGCAGTTCTTC
CASSLERGGDGTEQFF
>TRBD2|TRBJ2-4|TRBV9|few
TGTGCCAGCAGCCCAGGGACTAGCGGGTTTGTCGGCATTCAGTACTTC
CASSPGTSGFVGIQYF
>TRBD1|TRBJ1-6|TRBV7-9|few
TGTGCCAGCAGCTCAACAGGGGAAGTGGGGTCACCCCTCCACTTT
CASSSTGEVGSPLHF
>NA|TRBJ1-1|TRBV20-1|few
TGCAGTGCTAGAACCCCGGGGATGAACACTGAAGCTTTCTTT
CSARTPGMNTEAFF
>TRBD2|TRBJ2-1|TRBV28|NA
TGTGCCAGCAGTTTACCGGCACCGCGGGGGAATGAGCAGTTCTTC
CASSLPAPRGNEQFF
>TRBD2|TRBJ2-1|TRBV7-3|NA
TGTGCCAGCAGCTCCCTAGCGGGGGGGCGCGTTGAGCAGTTCTTC
CASSSLAGGRVEQFF
>TRBD1|TRBJ2-1|TRBV5-1|many
TGCGCCAGCAGCCCGGGGTGGACAGGGACCTACAATGAGCAGTTCTTC
CASSPGWTGTYNEQFF
>NA|TRBJ2-5|TRBV6-2/TRBV6-3|NA
TGTGCCAGCAGCGCTACAGAGGAGACCCAGTACTTC
CASSATEETQYF
>NA|TRBJ2-5|TRBV12-3/TRBV12-4|few
TGTGCCAGCATGATTGGGCCCAAGGAGACCCAGTACTTC
CASMIGPKETQYF
>TRBD1|TRBJ1-4|TRBV19|many
TGTGCCAGTAGTAGCGGGACAGCTACTAATGAAAAACTGTTTTTT
CASSSGTATNEKLFF
>NA|TRBJ2-3|TRBV5-1|NA
TGCGCCAGCAGCTTGGGACGACGCCGGGGGTTGACAGATACGCAGTATTTT
CASSLGRRRGLTDTQYF
>NA|TRBJ2-2|TRBV3-1|many
TGTGCCAGCAGCCAAGAAATCTGGGGCACCGGGGAGCTGTTTTTT
CASSQEIWGTGELFF
>NA|TRBJ2-2|TRBV19|many
TGTGCCAGTAGTATTAGCGTCTTGACCGGGGAGCTGTTTTTT
CASSISVLTGELFF
>NA|TRBJ2-3|TRBV2|many
TGTGCCGGTCGGTCGGGGGGCACAGATACGCAGTATTTT
CAGRSGGTDTQYF
>TRBD2|TRBJ2-5|TRBV15|NA
TGTGCCACCAGCAGGGCCCTAGCGGGCCAAGAGACCCAGTACTTC
CATSRALAGQETQYF
>NA|TRBJ1-1|TRBV5-1|many
TGCGCCAGCAGCTCCCAGGGCGCGAACACTGAAGCTTTCTTT
CASSSQGANTEAFF
>NA|TRBJ2-7|TRBV4-1|NA
TGCGCCAGCAGCCAAGATCTCGGTGGTGTCGACGAGCAGTACTTC
CASSQDLGGVDEQYF
>TRBD1|TRBJ1-1|TRBV4-1|few
TGCGCCAGCAGCCCGGACAGGGGGTCGAGGAACACTGAAGCTTTCTTT
CASSPDRGSRNTEAFF
>NA|TRBJ2-7|TRBV24-1|NA
TGTGCCACCGGGGCCGGGACTTCCGACGAGCAGTACTTC
CATGAGTSDEQYF
>TRBD1|TRBJ1-4|TRBV28|few
TGTGCCACCTCCCAGACAGGGGACGAAAAACTGTTTTTT
CATSQTGDEKLFF
>NA|TRBJ1-1|TRBV20-1|NA
TGCAGCTGGGGGCCCGGGGCAGGGAGAAAAGCTTTCTTT
CSWGPGAGRKAFF
>NA|TRBJ2-3|TRBV24-1|NA
TGTGCCACCAGTGATTCGACGACTATATCCACAGATACGCAGTATTTT
CATSDSTTISTDTQYF
>NA|TRBJ1-2|TRBV5-1|once
TGCGCCAGCAGCTTGGAGAGGGACTATGGCTACACCTTC
CASSLERDYGYTF
>TRBD2|TRBJ2-5|TRBV5-5|many
TGTGCCAGCAGCTTGGAGGGTAGCGGGAGACAAGAGACCCAGTACTTC
CASSLEGSGRQETQYF
>NA|TRBJ1-2|TRBV12-3/TRBV12-4|few
TGTGCCAGCACGGAGGGATGGAATGGCTACACCTTC
CASTEGWNGYTF
>NA|TRBJ2-5|TRBV5-1|few
TGCGCCAGCAGCGGCACAGGTGTAGAGACCCAGTACTTC
CASSGTGVETQYF
>NA|TRBJ1-2|TRBV10-3|many
TGTGCCATCACCCTGACAGAGAACTATGGCTACACCTTC
CAITLTENYGYTF
>TRBD1|TRBJ1-6|TRBV25-1|NA
TGTGCCAGCAGTGAATCGCGGACAGGGGTAAACGGAAATTCACCCCTCCACTTT
CASSESRTGVNGNSPLHF
>NA|TRBJ2-4|TRBV5-1|many
TGCGCCAGCAGCTTGAGCCCCGAGGGGGGGAACATTCAGTACTTC
CASSLSPEGGNIQYF
>NA|TRBJ1-5|TRBV20-1|NA
TGCAGTGCTAGGATGGGGACTAGGGGCAATCAGCCCCAGCATTTT
CSARMGTRGNQPQHF
>NA|TRBJ1-1|TRBV5-5|many
TGTGCCAGCAGCACACGAGGAGGCAGGGAAGCTTTCTTT
CASSTRGGREAFF
>NA|TRBJ2-4|TRBV9|few
TGTGCCAGCAGCCCCCGCGGGGGCCCCCTAGCCAAAAACATTCAGTACTTC
CASSPRGGPLAKNIQYF